A selection of T cell receptor beta chains follows, all from one sample in a study of identical twins. Each CDR3 protein gets one entry after TCRdb re-called the 5' RACE reads with MiXCR. Seen here are 650,000 to 800,000 distinct CDR3 sequences, 8.6% observed once, and the top ten hold around 0.98%. The same data also contributed to another study, on yellow fever vaccine responses in identical twins.

The specimen sequenced was PBMCs. Source of these receptors: a woman in her late teens or twenties in good health. Each CDR3 is given with its conserved first and last residue. A D gene is named only where the DNA matches it firmly. Rows give clone size only sometimes, using once, few, many, or a class for an expanded clone.

v_call: TRBV7-2
d_call: TRBD2
clone_size: few
j_call: TRBJ2-4
cdr3_nt: TGTGCCAGCAGCATGACTAGCGGAAAAAACATTCAGTACTTC
cdr3_aa: CASSMTSGKNIQYF

v_call: TRBV12-3/TRBV12-4
d_call: TRBD1
clone_size: few
j_call: TRBJ1-5
cdr3_nt: TGTGCCAGCAGTAATGTACAGGGGAAGTGCAATCAGCCCCAGCATTTT
cdr3_aa: CASSNVQGKCNQPQHF

v_call: TRBV20-1
d_call: NA
clone_size: many
j_call: TRBJ1-1
cdr3_nt: TGCAGTGCTAGAGATGGGTCCGACACTGAAGCTTTCTTT
cdr3_aa: CSARDGSDTEAFF

v_call: TRBV29-1
d_call: NA
clone_size: few
j_call: TRBJ1-4
cdr3_nt: TGCAGCGTTGAAGGGGGGCCCGGGGACGAAAAACTGTTTTTT
cdr3_aa: CSVEGGPGDEKLFF

v_call: TRBV5-1
d_call: TRBD1
clone_size: many
j_call: TRBJ1-6
cdr3_nt: TGCGCCAGCAGCTTGGGGTTGGGACAGAGGCATTCACCCCTCCACTTT
cdr3_aa: CASSLGLGQRHSPLHF

v_call: TRBV6-2/TRBV6-3
d_call: TRBD1
clone_size: NA
j_call: TRBJ2-1
cdr3_nt: TGTGCCAGCAGTTACGGGACAGGGGGCAAAGGAGGCAATGAGCAGTTCTTC
cdr3_aa: CASSYGTGGKGGNEQFF

v_call: TRBV18
d_call: NA
clone_size: few
j_call: TRBJ1-3
cdr3_nt: TGTGCCAGCTCACCATCCAAGACGAGCTCTGGAAACACCATATATTTT
cdr3_aa: CASSPSKTSSGNTIYF

v_call: TRBV20-1
d_call: NA
clone_size: many
j_call: TRBJ2-2
cdr3_nt: TGCAGTGCTAGGGGGGGGCCCACCGGGGAGCTGTTTTTT
cdr3_aa: CSARGGPTGELFF

v_call: TRBV7-2
d_call: NA
clone_size: many
j_call: TRBJ2-1
cdr3_nt: TGTGCCAGCAGCTGGGGACTGCTCTCCTACAATGAGCAGTTCTTC
cdr3_aa: CASSWGLLSYNEQFF

v_call: TRBV5-6
d_call: NA
clone_size: many
j_call: TRBJ2-3
cdr3_nt: TGTGCCAGCAGTCTGACTCCCAGCACAGATACGCAGTATTTT
cdr3_aa: CASSLTPSTDTQYF

v_call: TRBV7-9
d_call: TRBD2
clone_size: few
j_call: TRBJ2-1
cdr3_nt: TGTGCCAGCAGCCCAACTAGCGTTGTTGAGCAGTTCTTC
cdr3_aa: CASSPTSVVEQFF

v_call: TRBV5-1
d_call: TRBD2
clone_size: many
j_call: TRBJ2-1
cdr3_nt: TGCGCCAGCAGCCCCGGGACTAGCGGCCCAAATGAGCAGTTCTTC
cdr3_aa: CASSPGTSGPNEQFF

v_call: TRBV4-3
d_call: TRBD2
clone_size: few
j_call: TRBJ2-7
cdr3_nt: TGCGCCAGCAGCCAAGATGGGGGAGGGCACTACGAGCAGTACTTC
cdr3_aa: CASSQDGGGHYEQYF

v_call: TRBV20-1
d_call: TRBD2
clone_size: NA
j_call: TRBJ2-7
cdr3_nt: TGCAGTGCTAGAGGCCAGCGGGGGTCGGCCTACGAGCAGTACTTC
cdr3_aa: CSARGQRGSAYEQYF

v_call: TRBV5-1
d_call: TRBD1
clone_size: many
j_call: TRBJ2-5
cdr3_nt: TGCGCCAGCAGCAGGACAGGGGGAGAGACCCAGTACTTC
cdr3_aa: CASSRTGGETQYF

v_call: TRBV27
d_call: NA
clone_size: NA
j_call: TRBJ2-1
cdr3_nt: TGTGCCAGCAGTCCCCGATGGGGGAAAGGCAATGAGCAGTTCTTC
cdr3_aa: CASSPRWGKGNEQFF

v_call: TRBV20-1
d_call: NA
clone_size: many
j_call: TRBJ2-3
cdr3_nt: TGCAGTGCTACCTGGGACTTCACAGATACGCAGTATTTT
cdr3_aa: CSATWDFTDTQYF

v_call: TRBV3-1
d_call: NA
clone_size: few
j_call: TRBJ1-2
cdr3_nt: TGTGCCAGCAGCCTTGGACAGAGGCCTGGCTACACCTTC
cdr3_aa: CASSLGQRPGYTF

v_call: TRBV6-5
d_call: NA
clone_size: NA
j_call: TRBJ2-7
cdr3_nt: TGTGCCAGCAGTTACGGTTCGGCATATTACGAGCAGTACTTC
cdr3_aa: CASSYGSAYYEQYF

v_call: TRBV20-1
d_call: NA
clone_size: NA
j_call: TRBJ2-3
cdr3_nt: TGCAGTGCTAGTGGCGGGGACCTCACAGATACGCAGTATTTT
cdr3_aa: CSASGGDLTDTQYF

v_call: TRBV24-1
d_call: NA
clone_size: many
j_call: TRBJ2-3
cdr3_nt: TGTGCCACCAGCGCCGGGACTAGCACAGATACGCAGTATTTT
cdr3_aa: CATSAGTSTDTQYF

v_call: TRBV12-3/TRBV12-4
d_call: NA
clone_size: many
j_call: TRBJ1-6
cdr3_nt: TGTGCCAGCAGCTGGGACCGTAATTCACCCCTCCACTTT
cdr3_aa: CASSWDRNSPLHF

v_call: TRBV20-1
d_call: NA
clone_size: few
j_call: TRBJ2-6
cdr3_nt: TGCAGTGCTTCCGGACTGGTCTCTGGGGCCAACGTCCTGACTTTC
cdr3_aa: CSASGLVSGANVLTF

v_call: TRBV5-1
d_call: TRBD1
clone_size: many
j_call: TRBJ1-1
cdr3_nt: TGCGCCAGCAGCTTGGAGTCTCAGGGGGCGCGGGCTTTCTTT
cdr3_aa: CASSLESQGARAFF

v_call: TRBV28
d_call: TRBD1
clone_size: few
j_call: TRBJ2-7
cdr3_nt: TGTGCCAGCAGTTTAACCGGGACAGGACCCCGACAATTCTACGAGCAGTACTTC
cdr3_aa: CASSLTGTGPRQFYEQYF

v_call: TRBV9
d_call: TRBD2
clone_size: NA
j_call: TRBJ2-5
cdr3_nt: TGTGCCAGCAGCGCTGCTAGCGGGAGAAGTGGGGAGACCCAGTACTTC
cdr3_aa: CASSAASGRSGETQYF

v_call: TRBV5-1
d_call: NA
clone_size: few
j_call: TRBJ1-4
cdr3_nt: TGCGCCAGCAGCTTGTTTGGCGGGGAGGTTTTTTCTAATGAAAAACTGTTTTTT
cdr3_aa: CASSLFGGEVFSNEKLFF

v_call: TRBV6-1
d_call: TRBD1
clone_size: few
j_call: TRBJ2-7
cdr3_nt: TGTGCCAGCAGGGACAGGTCGGGTTCCAAGCAGTACTTC
cdr3_aa: CASRDRSGSKQYF

v_call: TRBV27
d_call: TRBD1
clone_size: NA
j_call: TRBJ1-4
cdr3_nt: TGTGCCAGCAGTTGGGACAGTTTTAATGAAAAACTGTTTTTT
cdr3_aa: CASSWDSFNEKLFF

v_call: TRBV5-1
d_call: NA
clone_size: few
j_call: TRBJ2-1
cdr3_nt: TGCGCCAGCAGCTTCCGGGAGTACGGGAATGAGCAGTTCTTC
cdr3_aa: CASSFREYGNEQFF

v_call: TRBV19
d_call: TRBD1
clone_size: many
j_call: TRBJ2-1
cdr3_nt: TGTGCCAGTAGTATAAGTATGGGGACAGGGGGACATGAGCAGTTCTTC
cdr3_aa: CASSISMGTGGHEQFF

v_call: TRBV2
d_call: NA
clone_size: NA
j_call: TRBJ2-2
cdr3_nt: TGTGCCAACGCCGGGACTGCAACCGGGGAGCTGTTTTTT
cdr3_aa: CANAGTATGELFF

v_call: TRBV12-3/TRBV12-4
d_call: NA
clone_size: many
j_call: TRBJ2-1
cdr3_nt: TGTGCCAGCAGTTTATACGGAGCCAATGAGCAGTTCTTC
cdr3_aa: CASSLYGANEQFF

v_call: TRBV12-3/TRBV12-4
d_call: NA
clone_size: many
j_call: TRBJ2-5
cdr3_nt: TGTGCCAGCAGTTTGCCCGGGACTCCCCAAGAGACCCAGTACTTC
cdr3_aa: CASSLPGTPQETQYF

v_call: TRBV12-3/TRBV12-4
d_call: NA
clone_size: few
j_call: TRBJ2-7
cdr3_nt: TGTGCCAGCAGTTTGGGGGGCGGGGGTCAAAACTACGAGCAGTACTTC
cdr3_aa: CASSLGGGGQNYEQYF

v_call: TRBV19
d_call: NA
clone_size: NA
j_call: TRBJ2-2
cdr3_nt: TGTGCCACTCTCAATGCGGGCTACACCGGGGAGCTGTTTTTT
cdr3_aa: CATLNAGYTGELFF

v_call: TRBV3-1
d_call: NA
clone_size: few
j_call: TRBJ2-2
cdr3_nt: TGTGCCAGCAGCCAAGGGTGGATCACCGGGGAGCTGTTTTTT
cdr3_aa: CASSQGWITGELFF

v_call: TRBV7-9
d_call: NA
clone_size: NA
j_call: TRBJ2-3
cdr3_nt: TGTGCCAGCAGCCCAAGACGGAGCACAGATACGCAGTATTTT
cdr3_aa: CASSPRRSTDTQYF

v_call: TRBV6-5
d_call: NA
clone_size: few
j_call: TRBJ1-4
cdr3_nt: TGTGCCAGCAGTTACCCGAAAACCGGGCCCCGTGAGAGGGAAAAACTGTTTTTT
cdr3_aa: CASSYPKTGPREREKLFF

v_call: TRBV6-1
d_call: NA
clone_size: many
j_call: TRBJ1-5
cdr3_nt: TGTGCCAGCAGTCGACCCACAGAGACCTTTGCTCAGCCCCAGCATTTT
cdr3_aa: CASSRPTETFAQPQHF

v_call: TRBV20-1
d_call: NA
clone_size: many
j_call: TRBJ1-2
cdr3_nt: TGCAGTGCTAGGGATCAGGGCTACACCTTC
cdr3_aa: CSARDQGYTF

v_call: TRBV6-2/TRBV6-3
d_call: TRBD1
clone_size: NA
j_call: TRBJ2-3
cdr3_nt: TGTGCCATCTCCTGGGACAGAGACACAGATACGCAGTATTTT
cdr3_aa: CAISWDRDTDTQYF

v_call: TRBV13
d_call: NA
clone_size: NA
j_call: TRBJ2-7
cdr3_nt: TGTGCCAGCAGCCCCCCATTGTACTTC
cdr3_aa: CASSPPLYF

v_call: TRBV29-1
d_call: TRBD2
clone_size: few
j_call: TRBJ2-3
cdr3_nt: TGCAGCGTTGTTGGGGGGGTCGCAGATACGCAGTATTTT
cdr3_aa: CSVVGGVADTQYF

v_call: TRBV11-2
d_call: TRBD2
clone_size: NA
j_call: TRBJ2-3
cdr3_nt: TGTGCCAGCAGCTTGCCGGGGACTAGCGGGGGCCCCTACACAGATACGCAGTATTTT
cdr3_aa: CASSLPGTSGGPYTDTQYF

v_call: TRBV12-3/TRBV12-4
d_call: NA
clone_size: many
j_call: TRBJ1-2
cdr3_nt: TGTGCCAGCAGTTTAGCGCCCAAATCCGTTGGAAGCACCTTC
cdr3_aa: CASSLAPKSVGSTF

v_call: TRBV2
d_call: NA
clone_size: NA
j_call: TRBJ2-5
cdr3_nt: TGTGCCAGCATTCTCTCTAAAGGTTACCAAGAGACCCAGTACTTC
cdr3_aa: CASILSKGYQETQYF

v_call: TRBV5-6
d_call: NA
clone_size: NA
j_call: TRBJ1-1
cdr3_nt: TGTGCCAGCAGCTTGGTACGGGTCCACTCGCCTGAAGCTTTCTTT
cdr3_aa: CASSLVRVHSPEAFF

v_call: TRBV7-3
d_call: TRBD1
clone_size: few
j_call: TRBJ2-1
cdr3_nt: TGTGCCAGCAGCCTACAGACAGGGGGTGAGCAGTTCTTC
cdr3_aa: CASSLQTGGEQFF

v_call: TRBV5-1
d_call: TRBD1
clone_size: few
j_call: TRBJ2-7
cdr3_nt: TGCGCCAGCAGCAAGACAGGGGGAATCTACGAGCAGTACTTC
cdr3_aa: CASSKTGGIYEQYF

v_call: TRBV7-9
d_call: TRBD1
clone_size: NA
j_call: TRBJ2-5
cdr3_nt: TGTGCCAGCAGCACCGGGACAGCGGAGACCCAGTACTTC
cdr3_aa: CASSTGTAETQYF

v_call: TRBV4-3
d_call: NA
clone_size: NA
j_call: TRBJ2-5
cdr3_nt: TGCGCCAGCAGCCAAGATTATCCCCAAGAGACCCAGTACTTC
cdr3_aa: CASSQDYPQETQYF